This TCR beta chain was captured in a study of T-cell reconstitution after alpha-beta-depleted transplantation in children. Unique molecular identifiers were used to barcode this TCRbeta library. From the PCR reads, TCRdb called clonotypes with MiXCR, one entry per CDR3 protein. The profile shows some 600,000 distinct CDR3 sequences, over 10% of them singletons. CDR1 SGHNT and CDR2 YYREEE come from the germline V gene (reference sequence). The CDR3 extends over 16 amino acids. V was clipped by 4 bases and J by 2 bases, with 13 bases between them. Sequencing was performed on PBMCs, mostly from graft donor cells, taken 360 days after TCRalphabeta/CD19-depleted stem cell transplant. The origin of this receptor is a male patient between 5 and 17 years old who had a stem cell transplant for acute myeloid leukemia, so the T cells may come from the graft donor. The chain couples TRBV5-4 to TRBJ2-6; no clear D. As DNA, the CDR3 is TGTGCCAGCAGCGCTCCTCAAAGGACTGGGGCCAACGTCCTGACTTTC. It encodes CASSAPQRTGANVLTF.